This entry features one T cell receptor (beta chain) sequence. Here immunoSEQ multiplex PCR was the method, and the copy in TCRdb shows in-frame clones only, minus some. Of under 250,000 clones listed, around 80% were seen once; the top ten hold 3.4%. The sample belongs to a study of blood T cell repertoires in COVID-19. V shed 2 bases, J shed 10 bases, and the junction held 5 bases outside the gene matches. This CDR3 spans 14 amino acids. The germline gives CDR1 SEHNR, CDR2 FQNEAQ (reference sequence). The sample consisted of peripheral blood. The receptor was isolated from a woman between 18 and 30 years old with acute or convalescent COVID-19. This chain uses TRBV7-9 with TRBJ1-6, with 7 positions matching TRBD1. Written as DNA, the CDR3 is TGTGCCAGCAGCTTAACAGGGGTAGGATCACCCCTCCACTTT. It is translated as CASSLTGVGSPLHF.